This note documents a single TCR beta chain sequence. The antigen remains undetermined. V lost 4 bases and J 0 bases, leaving 15 bases between the germline ends. Germline values: CDR1 GTSNPN, CDR2 SVGIG (reference sequence). This CDR3 is built from 15 residues. The sample originates from a study of beta chain features in type 1 diabetes. Study findings and constraints: For type 1 diabetes patients, VDJ junctions showed fewer insertions and more deletions. Any HLA-type effect on TCRB rearrangement remained unresolved here. All four CD4+ subsets of Type 1 diabetes patients contained TCRB CDR3s that were moderately but significantly shorter.

Of the isolated RNA, all was reverse transcribed, and so the sequenced material was expressed TCRB transcripts. The table came from immunoSEQ multiplex PCR; TCRdb's copy has only in-frame clones and leaves some out. The sample contains just over 450,000 clones, roughly 31% of which appear only once. Sequenced sample: naive CD4+ T cells from blood. The receptor comes from a man aged 18 to 30 in good health. The chain links TRBV30 to TRBJ1-1; D ambiguous. The CDR3 DNA sequence: TGTGCCTGGACCGATACGTCGTATTTGAACACTGAAGCTTTCTTT. This encodes CAWTDTSYLNTEAFF. The full variable domain, completed using reference TRBV30 and TRBJ1-1, is SQTIHQWPATLVQPVGSPLSLECTVEGTSNPNLYWYRQAAGRGLQLLFYSVGIGQISSEVPQNLSASRPQDRQFILSSKKLLLSDSGFYLCAWTDTSYLNTEAFFGQGTRLTVV.